The clone carrying this T cell receptor beta chain qualifies as medium-sized. What it recognizes is unknown. It was with previously described methods and listed TCR primers that bulk TCR libraries were made. A single record per CDR3 protein comes from TCRdb applying MiXCR to the PCR reads. The table records roughly 6,000 distinct CDR3 sequences, 15% to 20% of them present only once. This record comes from a study of molecular identifiers for immune sequencing clone quantification. Study-wide results and caveats: Clones above 20 RNA copies contained over 99% of effector molecules and under 1% of naive molecules. Jurkat TCR RNA spiked in from one cell reportedly remained identifiable amid about 1 million naive cells.

The CDR3 has 13 residues. The trim removed 4 bases at V and 3 bases at J, leaving 3 bases unmatched. The V gene's germline CDR1 is DFQATT and CDR2 SNEGSKA (reference sequence). Sorting recovered naive CD8 T cells on a CD8+CD4-CCR7+CD45RA+ profile. The source of this sequence is a human donor in good health. Some libraries in this study had Jurkat cell RNA spiked in. The sample taken for sequencing was naive CD8+ T cells from blood, with Jurkat cell RNA spiked in. Subset specified: FACS-sorted CD8+CD4-CCR7+CD45RA+ naive T cells. The gene calls are TRBV20-1 and TRBJ2-5, with 9 bases aligning to TRBD2. CDR3 sequence: CSAKLAGEETQYF. The CDR3 DNA reads TGCAGTGCTAAATTAGCGGGGGAAGAGACCCAGTACTTC.